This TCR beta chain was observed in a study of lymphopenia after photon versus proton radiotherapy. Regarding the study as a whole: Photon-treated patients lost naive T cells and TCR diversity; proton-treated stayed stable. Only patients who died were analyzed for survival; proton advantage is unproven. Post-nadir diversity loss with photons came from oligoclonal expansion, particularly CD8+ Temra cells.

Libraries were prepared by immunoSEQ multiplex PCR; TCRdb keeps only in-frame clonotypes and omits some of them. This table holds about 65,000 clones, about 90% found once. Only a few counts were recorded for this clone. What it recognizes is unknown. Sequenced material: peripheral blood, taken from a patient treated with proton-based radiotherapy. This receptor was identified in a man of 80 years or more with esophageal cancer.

CDR3 nucleotides: TGTGCCAGCAGGGCGACCGGGCACCAAGAGACCCAGTACTTC. Translated, it gives CASRATGHQETQYF. The V and J genes are TRBV2 and TRBJ2-5; D not certain. Germline loops: CDR1 SNHLY, CDR2 FYNNEI. V gave up 6 bases and J gave up 0 bases, with 11 bases separating them. The length of the CDR3 is 14 residues.